Presented here are 8 T cell receptor beta chains from one specimen sequenced in a study of T cells in localized non-small cell lung cancer. Clones were sequenced by immunoSEQ multiplex PCR, and TCRdb holds only the in-frame ones, with some missing. This table holds roughly 48,000 clones, around 77% found once. This specimen consisted of peripheral blood, obtained before any cancer treatment. The receptors stem from a man between 40 and 70 years old with stage I squamous cell lung carcinoma.

The V gene is TRBV5-8, the J gene TRBJ2-3; the D gene is possibly TRBD2 (5 bases). Deletions cut 4 bases from V and 5 bases from J, with 5 bases between. This CDR3 spans 11 amino acids. Germline V CDR1 and CDR2: SGHTS, YDEGEE. CDR3 in DNA: TGTGCCAGCAGCAGCGGAGATACGCAGTATTTT. Translated: CASSSGDTQYF.

This chain links TRBV27 with TRBJ2-2; 10 bases are shared with TRBD2. Trimming at V came to 3 bases and at J to 6 bases, leaving 4 bases not matched to a gene. This CDR3 contains 15 residues. The V gene's germline CDR1 is MNHEY and CDR2 SMNVEV (reference sequence). Here the CDR3 DNA reads TGTGCCAGCAGTTTCACCGGGACTAGCGCCGGGGAGCTGTTTTTT. This encodes CASSFTGTSAGELFF.

The chain links TRBV7-2 to TRBJ2-7; 9 bases match TRBD1. Per the germline V gene, CDR1 is SGHTA and CDR2 is FQGNSA. This CDR3 has 13 amino acids. The trim removed 2 bases at V and 12 bases at J, leaving 8 bases unmatched. CDR3 nucleotides: TGTGCCAGCAGCTTACGTGGGGACAGGGCGGCGTACTTC. Residues: CASSLRGDRAAYF.

The chain uses TRBV19 and TRBJ2-5; possibly TRBD1 or TRBD2 for D (7 bases each). This CDR3 has 14 amino acids. In germline, CDR1 is LNHDA, CDR2 SQIVND (reference sequence). The V end was cut by 10 bases, the J end by 4 bases, with 19 bases between. The CDR3 DNA is TGTGCCACTAACGACAGGGAGGGTCGAGAGACCCAGTACTTC. Translation gives CATNDREGRETQYF.

This sequence joins TRBV30 and TRBJ2-7; 8 bases are shared with TRBD1. The CDR3 has 12 residues. Germline V gene data show CDR1 as GTSNPN and CDR2 as SVGIG (reference sequence). V trimming: 7 bases; J trimming: 0 bases; junction bases outside the gene matches: 2. This CDR3 is CALQGGSYEQYF. CDR3 nucleotides: TGTGCCTTACAGGGGGGCTCCTACGAGCAGTACTTC.

The chain carries TRBV5-4 and TRBJ1-2; no clear D. CDR3 length: 14 amino acids. Germline assignment: CDR1 SGHNT and CDR2 YYREEE (reference sequence). The V end lost 2 bases, the J end lost 3 bases, and 11 bases lay between the germline ends. CDR3 nucleotide sequence: TGTGCCAGCAGCTTCCCAAGCAGAGACTATGGCTACACCTTC. Translation gives CASSFPSRDYGYTF.

This clone came up once. This rearrangement joins TRBV2 to TRBJ2-1; perhaps TRBD2 as D (6 bases). Per the germline V gene, CDR1 is SNHLY and CDR2 is FYNNEI. V shed 2 bases and J shed 3 bases, with 11 bases lying between them. The CDR3 loop spans 15 amino acids. CDR3 nucleotide sequence: TGTGCCAGCAGTGAAATAGAGGACTACTACAATGAGCAGTTCTTC. It is translated as CASSEIEDYYNEQFF.

This chain connects TRBV2 to TRBJ1-3; D gene uncertain. The germline V gene has CDR1 SNHLY and CDR2 FYNNEI. The V gene lost 6 bases and the J gene lost 4 bases, with 4 bases spanning the gap. The CDR3 is 11 amino acids. The CDR3 is CASSYGNTIYF. CDR3 DNA: TGTGCCAGCAGCTACGGAAACACCATATATTTT.